The next 6 T cell receptor beta chains were all read from a single sample in a study of blood T cell repertoires in COVID-19. Assay used: immunoSEQ multiplex PCR; TCRdb lists only in-frame clones, some missing. The sample includes 130,000 or so clones, approximately 83% of them seen just once. The sequencing sample was made of peripheral blood. The receptors come from a human donor in a cohort sampled during active COVID-19.

This chain joins TRBV18 and TRBJ2-5, with 8 nucleotides matching TRBD1. Per germline, CDR1 KGHSH and CDR2 LQKENI. The CDR3 covers 13 residues. The V segment lost 3 bases and the J segment 4 bases; nucleotides outside the gene matches: 1. The DNA of the CDR3 is TGTGCCAGCTCACCTACAGGGGGAGAGACCCAGTACTTC. Protein product: CASSPTGGETQYF.

This clone was observed once. The rearrangement uses TRBV18 and TRBJ1-6, with 7 bases lining up with TRBD1. The V gene's germline CDR1 is KGHSH and CDR2 LQKENI. This CDR3 is 13 amino acids long. The junction had 4 bases not matched to a gene; V was cut back by 9 bases and J by 5 bases. CDR3 region: CASMGQNNSPLHF. CDR3 coding DNA: TGTGCCAGTATGGGACAGAATAATTCACCCCTCCACTTT.

The CDR3 region is CASNSRDRDYGYTF. The CDR3 DNA reads TGTGCCAGCAACTCCCGGGACAGGGACTATGGCTACACCTTC. The chain links TRBV27 to TRBJ1-2, with TRBD1 matching over 9 bases. V dropped 7 bases and J dropped 3; count of bases not matched to a gene: 6. This CDR3 comprises 14 residues. Germline V gene data show CDR1 as MNHEY and CDR2 as SMNVEV (reference sequence).

This chain links TRBV5-1 with TRBJ2-7, with 7 bases fitting TRBD2. Losses at the gene ends were 0 bases for V and 2 bases for J; bases not matched to a gene: 5. Germline values: CDR1 SGHRS, CDR2 YFSETQ. This CDR3 comprises 15 residues. CDR3 nucleotides: TGCGCCAGCAGCTTGGTTGCGGGAGCGACCTACGAGCAGTACTTC. This sequence encodes CASSLVAGATYEQYF. Using reference TRBV5-1 and TRBJ2-7 for the parts outside the CDR3, the full variable domain is KAGVTQTPRYLIKTRGQQVTLSCSPISGHRSVSWYQQTPGQGLQFLFEYFSETQRNKGNFPGRFSGRQFSNSRSEMNVSTLELGDSALYLCASSLVAGATYEQYFGPGTRLTVT.

The rearrangement joins TRBV5-5 to TRBJ1-2; D is undetermined. The CDR3 has 14 residues. Germline-derived CDR1 and CDR2 are SGHKS and YYEKEE (reference sequence). Trimming cost V 0 bases and J 8 bases, with 14 bases left between them. The CDR3, as DNA: TGTGCCAGCAGCTTGGATATAGGGAGGGAGGGCTACACCTTC. It codes for CASSLDIGREGYTF.

J is TRBJ1-2 and V is TRBV5-1; D unresolved. Germline lookup yields CDR1 SGHRS and CDR2 YFSETQ. This CDR3 comprises 13 residues. The V gene lost 0 bases and the J gene lost 7 bases, with 10 bases spanning the gap. The CDR3 loop is CASSLASGTGYTF. For the CDR3, the DNA is TGCGCCAGCAGCTTGGCTTCGGGAACTGGCTACACCTTC.